What follows are 17 T cell receptor beta chains derived from one specimen sequenced in a study of blood T cell repertoires in COVID-19. The assay was immunoSEQ multiplex PCR, and TCRdb's table has in-frame clones only and misses some. The sample lists 390,000 or so clones; more than 80% were seen once. The sample comprised PBMCs or T cells enriched from blood (not recorded which). These receptors all come from a man in his late teens or twenties who had recovered from COVID-19.

The chain combines TRBV18 with TRBJ2-7, with no clear D. Trimming stripped 0 bases from V and 6 bases from J, with 9 bases between. The CDR3 spans 13 residues. Germline CDR1 and CDR2: KGHSH and LQKENI. CDR3 sequence: CASSPPSVLEQYF. DNA of the CDR3: TGTGCCAGCTCACCACCGTCGGTGCTCGAGCAGTACTTC.

The chain has TRBV5-1 and TRBJ2-1; 11 bases map to TRBD2. V gave up 3 bases and J gave up 8 bases; unmatched junction bases: 7. There are 15 residues in the CDR3. Germline V gene lookup returns CDR1 SGHRS and CDR2 YFSETQ. The CDR3 nucleotides read TGCGCCAGCAGCTATAGCGGGAGGGGAGGGGATGAGCAGTTCTTC. Translation: CASSYSGRGGDEQFF.

The chain recombines TRBV14 with TRBJ2-1; 8 nucleotides align to TRBD2. This CDR3 is built from 19 residues. Germline V gene sequence: CDR1 SGHDN, CDR2 FVKESK. V dropped 0 bases and J dropped 2; count of bases not matched to a gene: 12. CDR3 protein: CASSQEIVPRGAAYNEQFF. The CDR3, as DNA: TGTGCCAGCAGCCAAGAAATAGTACCGCGGGGGGCCGCCTACAATGAGCAGTTCTTC.

V is TRBV9 and J is TRBJ1-2, with a tentative D call TRBD1 (6 bases). V was shortened by 3 bases and J by 7 bases, with 19 bases between the two germline ends. This CDR3 has 15 residues. Germline values: CDR1 SGDLS, CDR2 YYNGEE. Here the CDR3 DNA reads TGTGCCAGCAGCGCCCGGGACACCTTCCGAGGTGGCTACACCTTC. It is translated as CASSARDTFRGGYTF.

The chain joins TRBV27 to TRBJ2-3; D is uncertain. V was pared by 5 bases and J by 6 bases, with 15 bases between. Germline V lookup: CDR1 MNHEY, CDR2 SMNVEV (reference sequence). This CDR3 has 14 amino acids. Written as DNA, the CDR3 is TGTGCCAGCAGTACAGCCCTCAGCTCCGATACGCAGTATTTT. Translating gives CASSTALSSDTQYF.

This chain uses TRBV2 with TRBJ1-2; D call uncertain. The CDR3 has 14 amino acids. Trimming took 1 base from V and 1 from J, leaving 7 bases between them. Germline lookup yields CDR1 SNHLY and CDR2 FYNNEI. CDR3 coding DNA: TGTGCCAGCAGTGAAGACAGCCTTAACTATGGCTACACCTTC. Translated: CASSEDSLNYGYTF.

The V call is TRBV4-1, the J call TRBJ2-5; 13 bases agree with TRBD2. With 0 bases clipped from V and 4 bases from J, the junction kept 2 bases outside the gene matches. Germline V gene data show CDR1 as MGHRA and CDR2 as YSYEKL. The CDR3 is 16 residues long. CDR3 DNA sequence: TGCGCCAGCAGCCAAGATGGGACTAGCGGGGTAGAGACCCAGTACTTC. Protein product: CASSQDGTSGVETQYF.

The rearrangement links TRBV11-3 to TRBJ1-6, with D possibly matching TRBD1 (5 bases). The CDR3 contains 15 residues. The V end lost 5 bases, the J end lost 7 bases, and 15 bases lay between the germline ends. Per germline, CDR1 SGHNT and CDR2 YENEEA. CDR3 DNA sequence: TGTGCCAGCAGCCGGGACGGGGGTAACAATTCACCCCTCCACTTT. Protein: CASSRDGGNNSPLHF.

This chain joins TRBV7-9 and TRBJ2-1, with 11 bases fitting TRBD2. The V and J ends lost 3 bases and 6 bases, in that order; junction bases with no gene match: 16. CDR3 size: 19 residues. Germline V gene sequence: CDR1 SEHNR, CDR2 FQNEAQ (reference sequence). CDR3 region: CASSFPPLLAGARGNEQFF. The DNA for the CDR3 is TGTGCCAGCAGCTTTCCCCCCCTACTAGCGGGAGCACGGGGCAATGAGCAGTTCTTC.

J is TRBJ2-6 and V is TRBV30; D gene ambiguous. Germline V CDR1 and CDR2: GTSNPN, SVGIG (reference sequence). The V end was cut by 2 bases, the J end by 4 bases, with 12 bases between. The CDR3 extends over 15 amino acids. CDR3 coding DNA: TGTGCCTGGAGTTTCCCGGTACCAGGGGCCAACGTCCTGACTTTC. It yields the protein CAWSFPVPGANVLTF.

The chain combines TRBV11-2 with TRBJ2-1; 12 bases fit TRBD2. V was clipped by 4 bases and J by 4 bases; unmatched bases: 8. Germline CDR1 and CDR2: SGHAT and FQNNGV. The CDR3 is made up of 17 amino acids. As DNA, the CDR3 is TGTGCCAGCAGCTCGGGACTAGCGGGCCTGATTTACAATGAGCAGTTCTTC. Residues: CASSSGLAGLIYNEQFF.

CDR3 in amino acids: CASRRGGSTDTQYF. CDR3 nucleotides: TGTGCCAGCAGGAGGGGAGGGAGCACAGATACGCAGTATTTT. The chain is built from TRBV6-5 and TRBJ2-3; 7 bases map to TRBD2. This CDR3 is 14 amino acids long. Germline assignment: CDR1 MNHEY and CDR2 SVGAGI. V was pared by 6 bases and J by 0 bases, with 3 bases of the junction left unmatched.

This clone was counted once. V gene TRBV5-3 combines with J gene TRBJ2-7; 13 nucleotides agree with TRBD2. TRBV5-3 is sorted into the ORF group, with uncertain function. Unmatched junction bases numbered 5, after V lost 1 base and J lost 10 bases. CDR3 length: 14 residues. The CDR3 DNA follows: TGTGCCAGAAGCTTGTCCGGACTAGCGGGGGATCAGTACTTC. Its translation is CARSLSGLAGDQYF.

The rearrangement joins TRBV18 to TRBJ1-5; D not certain. The CDR3 sequence is 14 residues long. The V gene lost 3 bases and the J gene lost 0 bases, with 6 bases spanning the gap. Germline CDR1 and CDR2: KGHSH and LQKENI. CDR3 in DNA: TGTGCCAGCTCACCGGTCAGTAGCAATCAGCCCCAGCATTTT. This translates into CASSPVSSNQPQHF.

The V call is TRBV5-5, the J call TRBJ2-7; weak D call: TRBD2 (5 bases). Germline CDR1 is SGHKS and CDR2 is YYEKEE (reference sequence). The V and J ends lost 0 bases and 1 base respectively, with 11 bases between them. This CDR3 contains 15 residues. This chain's CDR3 is CASSLGLAGSYEQYF. CDR3 DNA sequence: TGTGCCAGCAGCTTGGGGCTAGCTGGGTCCTACGAGCAGTACTTC.

The V and J genes are TRBV7-9 and TRBJ2-7; TRBD1 aligns across 7 bases. Unmatched junction bases numbered 11, after V lost 6 bases and J lost 3 bases. Germline-derived CDR1 and CDR2 are SEHNR and FQNEAQ (reference sequence). The CDR3 sequence is 15 residues long. CDR3 protein: CASSPYRGSDYEQYF. CDR3 nucleotides: TGTGCCAGCAGTCCATACAGGGGTTCCGACTACGAGCAGTACTTC.

J is TRBJ1-1 and V is TRBV5-1; TRBD1 matches 7 bases. V was pared by 4 bases and J by 0 bases, with 9 bases of the junction left unmatched. Looked up from germline, CDR1 is SGHRS and CDR2 is YFSETQ. This CDR3 has 16 amino acids. The CDR3 protein is CASSITGVGVNTEAFF. Written as DNA, the CDR3 is TGCGCCAGCAGCATCACAGGGGTTGGGGTGAACACTGAAGCTTTCTTT. The whole variable domain, filled in from reference TRBV5-1 and TRBJ1-1, reads KAGVTQTPRYLIKTRGQQVTLSCSPISGHRSVSWYQQTPGQGLQFLFEYFSETQRNKGNFPGRFSGRQFSNSRSEMNVSTLELGDSALYLCASSITGVGVNTEAFFGQGTRLTVV.